These 30 T cell receptor beta chains originate from one sample sequenced in a study of radiotherapy plus CTLA-4 blockade in lung cancer. Here immunoSEQ multiplex PCR was the method, and the copy in TCRdb shows in-frame clones only, minus some. The sample contains 80,000 to 95,000 clones, around 83% of which appear only once. This material consisted of peripheral blood, taken from a patient treated with radiotherapy plus ipilimumab. The source of these receptors is a human donor with non-small cell lung cancer who had stable disease on radiotherapy plus ipilimumab.

The chain joins TRBV2 to TRBJ2-2, with D uncertain. The CDR3 runs to 12 residues. Germline lookup yields CDR1 SNHLY and CDR2 FYNNEI. The V end lost 5 bases, the J end lost 2 bases, and 3 bases lay between the germline ends. CDR3 nucleotides: TGTGCCAGCAGTCCAAACACCGGGGAGCTGTTTTTT. Amino acids: CASSPNTGELFF.

The CDR3 DNA sequence: TGTGCCAGCAGTGTAATGTCTCTCAACAATGAGCAGTTCTTC. This translates into CASSVMSLNNEQFF. The chain couples TRBV2 to TRBJ2-1; D gene unclear. Germline-derived CDR1 and CDR2 are SNHLY and FYNNEI. V was clipped by 4 bases and J by 5 bases, with 12 bases between them. This CDR3 is 14 amino acids long.

The chain employs TRBV5-1 and TRBJ2-5; 7 bases agree with TRBD1. This CDR3 is 15 amino acids long. Germline V gene sequence: CDR1 SGHRS, CDR2 YFSETQ. Trimming took 4 bases from V and 2 from J; bases not matched to a gene: 8. The CDR3 loop is CASSLAPGQQETQYF. DNA for the CDR3: TGCGCCAGCAGCCTCGCTCCGGGACAGCAAGAGACCCAGTACTTC.

The chain links TRBV2 to TRBJ1-5; 8 bases match TRBD1. V shed 7 bases, J shed 2 bases, and the junction held 4 bases outside the gene matches. This CDR3 spans 14 amino acids. Germline values: CDR1 SNHLY, CDR2 FYNNEI. Written as DNA, the CDR3 is TGTGCCAGCAAGGGACAGGCGGGCAATCAGCCCCAGCATTTT. Protein: CASKGQAGNQPQHF.

The V gene is TRBV5-1, the J gene TRBJ2-5; D tentatively fits TRBD1 or TRBD2 (6 bases each). The CDR3 covers 13 residues. CDR1 is SGHRS and CDR2 is YFSETQ in the germline V gene. V was pared by 4 bases and J by 5 bases, with 12 bases between. The CDR3 protein is CASSRGGFETQYF. In DNA, the CDR3 is TGCGCCAGCAGCCGAGGGGGGTTTGAGACCCAGTACTTC. The full variable domain, its missing parts supplied by reference TRBV5-1 and TRBJ2-5, is KAGVTQTPRYLIKTRGQQVTLSCSPISGHRSVSWYQQTPGQGLQFLFEYFSETQRNKGNFPGRFSGRQFSNSRSEMNVSTLELGDSALYLCASSRGGFETQYFGPGTRLLVL.

Regarding this clone: A junction end diverges from the germline sequence, so it may reflect a read error. V gene TRBV7-8 combines with J gene TRBJ2-7, with unresolved D. The CDR3 runs to 11 residues. The V gene's germline CDR1 is SGHVS and CDR2 FQNEAQ. The CDR3 DNA is TGTGCCAGCAGCTTAGATAGGGATAGGCACTTC. Translating gives CASSLDRDRHF.

The chain joins TRBV30 to TRBJ1-5; D may be TRBD1 (6 bases). CDR3 length equals 13 residues. Between the trimmed V and J ends, which lost 0 bases and 8 bases, there was a span of 11 bases. Germline CDR1 GTSNPN, CDR2 SVGIG (reference sequence). The CDR3 bases are TGTGCCTGGAGTGTCCGGGACACCAAGCCCCAGCATTTT. As protein: CAWSVRDTKPQHF.

The chain has TRBV28 and TRBJ2-7; 8 bases map to TRBD1. Germline V gives CDR1 MDHEN, CDR2 SYDVKM. The CDR3 has 14 amino acids. The CDR3 reads CAIEPGQASNEQYF. CDR3 DNA sequence: TGTGCAATCGAACCGGGACAGGCGTCCAACGAGCAGTACTTC.

The rearrangement joins TRBV25-1 to TRBJ2-7, with D perhaps matching TRBD1 (6 bases). Trimming cost V 1 base and J 8 bases, with 12 bases left between them. The CDR3 has 13 amino acids. Per germline, CDR1 MGHDK and CDR2 SYGVNS. The CDR3 sequence: CASSELSRDKQYF. Written as DNA, the CDR3 is TGTGCCAGCAGTGAATTATCCAGGGACAAGCAGTACTTC.

This clone has a single count. J is TRBJ2-1 and V is TRBV5-1; 10 bases line up with TRBD1. The CDR3 has 13 amino acids. Germline CDR1 reads SGHRS; CDR2 reads YFSETQ. Trimming removed 4 bases from V and 12 bases from J; junction bases left unmatched: 7. CDR3 amino acids: CASSGETGGRQFF. In nucleotides, the CDR3 is TGCGCCAGCAGCGGGGAGACAGGGGGCAGGCAGTTCTTC. The variable domain in full, completed from reference TRBV5-1 and TRBJ2-1, reads KAGVTQTPRYLIKTRGQQVTLSCSPISGHRSVSWYQQTPGQGLQFLFEYFSETQRNKGNFPGRFSGRQFSNSRSEMNVSTLELGDSALYLCASSGETGGRQFFGPGTRLTVL.

This clone was counted only a few times. The rearrangement joins TRBV9 to TRBJ2-3; D ambiguous. The CDR3 has 13 amino acids. The V gene lost 0 bases and the J gene lost 7 bases, with 9 bases spanning the gap. Germline CDR1 reads SGDLS; CDR2 reads YYNGEE. The CDR3 reads CASSVARQNTQYF. CDR3 sequence (DNA): TGTGCCAGCAGCGTAGCTAGGCAGAATACGCAGTATTTT.

This chain joins TRBV27 and TRBJ1-2; TRBD1 matches at 7 bases. CDR1 MNHEY and CDR2 SMNVEV come from the germline V gene (reference sequence). This CDR3 spans 16 amino acids. V trimming: 4 bases; J trimming: 0 bases; junction bases outside the gene matches: 8. Here the CDR3 DNA reads TGTGCCAGCAGTTCCCCGGGGGGGACAGCTAACTATGGCTACACCTTC. Translated: CASSSPGGTANYGYTF.

About this clone itself: The junction shows a germline mismatch at one end, possibly a read error. V gene TRBV2 combines with J gene TRBJ2-1; 12 nucleotides agree with TRBD2. Germline V CDR1 and CDR2: SNHLY, FYNNEI. This CDR3 comprises 12 residues. CDR3 region: CASLLAGGPSLF. CDR3 bases: TGTGCCAGCCTCCTAGCGGGGGGGCCATCTCTCTTC.

The CDR3 sequence: CASSLRGHRLNIQYF. CDR3 nucleotides: TGTGCCAGCAGCTTACGCGGGCATAGACTAAACATTCAGTACTTC. This chain joins TRBV11-2 and TRBJ2-4, with D maybe TRBD2 (5 bases). Germline V gene lookup returns CDR1 SGHAT and CDR2 FQNNGV. V was trimmed by 2 bases and J by 6 bases, leaving 14 bases between them. The CDR3 is made up of 15 amino acids.

The chain combines TRBV30 with TRBJ1-4; D uncertain. V lost 7 bases, J lost 4 bases, and 13 bases lay in between. The CDR3 covers 13 residues. CDR1 GTSNPN and CDR2 SVGIG come from the germline V gene (reference sequence). The CDR3 nucleotides read TGTGCCTTCCAGCCACCGGGTAATGAAAAACTGTTTTTT. Residues: CAFQPPGNEKLFF. Full variable domain (rest looked up from reference TRBV30 and TRBJ1-4): SQTIHQWPATLVQPVGSPLSLECTVEGTSNPNLYWYRQAAGRGLQLLFYSVGIGQISSEVPQNLSASRPQDRQFILSSKKLLLSDSGFYLCAFQPPGNEKLFFGSGTQLSVL.

Worth noting for this clone: This same CDR3 is encoded by further DNA sequences in the sample. V is TRBV6-5 and J is TRBJ1-4; D call uncertain. Germline CDR1 is MNHEY and CDR2 is SVGAGI. The CDR3 spans 15 residues. V lost 2 bases to trimming and J lost 6 bases, with 13 bases between them. CDR3 region: CASSYGVGPDEKLFF. The CDR3 nucleotides are TGTGCCAGCAGTTACGGTGTTGGTCCCGATGAAAAACTGTTTTTT.

This chain links TRBV11-2 with TRBJ1-6; the D is unclear. CDR1 and CDR2 (germline): SGHAT, FQNNGV. V lost 7 bases, J lost 0 bases, and 13 bases lay in between. This CDR3 is built from 16 residues. The CDR3 bases are TGTGCCAGCACAATTTCGGCGAGCTCCTATAATTCACCCCTCCACTTT. This codes for CASTISASSYNSPLHF.

For the CDR3, the DNA is TGTGCCAGCAGTCGAGCGGGAAATGTGAATGAGCAGTTCTTC. Translating gives CASSRAGNVNEQFF. The rearrangement joins TRBV2 to TRBJ2-1; the match to TRBD2 covers 7 bases. Germline V gene data show CDR1 as SNHLY and CDR2 as FYNNEI. The V segment lost 5 bases and the J segment 7 bases; nucleotides outside the gene matches: 8. The CDR3 sequence is 14 residues long.

This chain uses TRBV9 with TRBJ2-1; D uncertain. Germline lookup yields CDR1 SGDLS and CDR2 YYNGEE. V gave up 7 bases and J gave up 5 bases, with 7 bases separating them. The CDR3 runs 11 residues. CDR3: CASQRDNEQFF. Written as DNA, the CDR3 is TGTGCCAGCCAGCGAGACAATGAGCAGTTCTTC.

The chain combines TRBV13 with TRBJ2-1; no definite D call. Trimming shortened V by 2 bases and J by 0 bases, and 11 bases separated the two germline ends. Germline V gene lookup returns CDR1 PRHDT and CDR2 FYEKMQ (reference sequence). CDR3 length: 16 amino acids. CDR3 sequence reads: CASSLIESSSYNEQFF. The CDR3 DNA sequence: TGTGCCAGCAGCTTAATCGAGTCGAGCTCCTACAATGAGCAGTTCTTC.

The V and J genes are TRBV5-8 and TRBJ2-7, with 8 bases fitting TRBD1. The CDR3 contains 15 residues. Germline assignment: CDR1 SGHTS and CDR2 YDEGEE. The ends lost 4 bases at V and 4 bases at J; junction bases unmatched: 10. Written as DNA, the CDR3 is TGTGCCAGCAGCCCACGGACAGGGAAATCGTACGAGCAGTACTTC. Its protein product is CASSPRTGKSYEQYF.

The chain joins TRBV25-1 to TRBJ2-5, with no clear D. The germline V and J ends were trimmed by 7 bases and 4 bases, with 10 bases remaining between them. Germline lookup yields CDR1 MGHDK and CDR2 SYGVNS. The CDR3 extends over 12 amino acids. The CDR3 nucleotides are TGTGCCAGCAACTACGGGTTAGAGACCCAGTACTTC. As protein: CASNYGLETQYF.

The rearrangement links TRBV19 to TRBJ2-7; D may be TRBD1 (7 bases). Per the germline V gene, CDR1 is LNHDA and CDR2 is SQIVND (reference sequence). The CDR3 has 14 amino acids. Trimming shortened V by 7 bases and J by 2 bases, and 15 bases separated the two germline ends. CDR3 in amino acids: CASMGQGGAYEQYF. CDR3 DNA sequence: TGTGCCAGTATGGGGCAGGGGGGAGCCTACGAGCAGTACTTC.

This clone was counted between two and nine times. CDR3 loop: CASSARNSGSSELNEQFF. The DNA for the CDR3 is TGTGCCAGCAGCGCGAGGAACTCAGGGTCTAGCGAGTTAAATGAGCAGTTCTTC. V gene TRBV7-9 combines with J gene TRBJ2-1, with TRBD2 as a possible D gene (6 bases). The CDR3 sequence is 18 residues long. Per germline, CDR1 SEHNR and CDR2 FQNEAQ (reference sequence). With 5 bases removed from V and 7 bases from J, the gap between germline ends came to 27 bases.

The genes are TRBV9 and TRBJ2-3; D gene unclear. Germline-derived CDR1 and CDR2 are SGDLS and YYNGEE. CDR3 length: 16 residues. V was trimmed by 0 bases and J by 4 bases, leaving 15 bases between them. This CDR3 is CASSVDPRSGADTQYF. CDR3 bases: TGTGCCAGCAGCGTAGACCCCAGGTCGGGCGCAGATACGCAGTATTTT.

The chain has TRBV5-1 and TRBJ2-5; TRBD2 matches at 10 bases. The CDR3 sequence is 18 residues long. The J segment lost 2 bases and the V segment lost 1 base, leaving 11 bases of the junction unmatched. Looked up from germline, CDR1 is SGHRS and CDR2 is YFSETQ. The CDR3 DNA sequence: TGCGCCAGCAGCTTGTGGGCTGGAATAGCGGGGGGACAAGAGACCCAGTACTTC. Protein sequence: CASSLWAGIAGGQETQYF.

The CDR3 DNA sequence: TGCAGTGCTAGTATCTCCCTGGACCAGTACTTC. It specifies CSASISLDQYF. The chain carries TRBV20-1 and TRBJ2-5; D gene ambiguous. Germline CDR1 reads DFQATT; CDR2 reads SNEGSKA (reference sequence). V was trimmed by 3 bases and J by 10 bases, leaving 12 bases between them. This CDR3 contains 11 residues.

This clone was counted between two and nine times. The CDR3 region has the DNA TGTGCCAGCAGTTTGACGGGGTTTTGGTCACCCCTCCACTTT. Amino acids: CASSLTGFWSPLHF. This chain links TRBV27 with TRBJ1-6; no clear D. From germline, CDR1 is MNHEY and CDR2 SMNVEV (reference sequence). The CDR3 has 14 residues. The V end lost 3 bases, the J end lost 10 bases, and 13 bases lay between the germline ends.

This clone was detected only once. This chain links TRBV14 with TRBJ1-1; D remains ambiguous. V dropped 1 base and J dropped 4 bases, with 7 bases sitting between them. CDR3 length: 13 amino acids. The germline V gene encodes CDR1 SGHDN and CDR2 FVKESK. The chain's CDR3 is CASSQVLGTEAFF. The CDR3 DNA is TGTGCCAGCAGCCAAGTGTTGGGCACTGAAGCTTTCTTT.

The chain carries TRBV30 and TRBJ2-1; D perhaps matches TRBD2 (6 bases). In germline, CDR1 is GTSNPN, CDR2 SVGIG (reference sequence). The CDR3 has 15 residues. V dropped 0 bases and J dropped 4 bases, with 13 bases sitting between them. The CDR3, as DNA: TGTGCCTGGAGTGTACTAAGGAGGGCTTACAATGAGCAGTTCTTC. The encoded protein is CAWSVLRRAYNEQFF.